The 25 T cell receptor beta chains below come from one sample, sequenced in a study of blood T cell repertoires in COVID-19. Sequenced by immunoSEQ multiplex PCR; TCRdb stores in-frame clones only, minus some. The table records 150,000 to 200,000 clones, more than 85% of them present only once. The sequenced sample consisted of peripheral blood. These receptors all come from a man aged 40-55 years with active or convalescent COVID-19.

The rearrangement joins TRBV2 to TRBJ1-1, with 7 bases that match TRBD1. Germline V gene sequence: CDR1 SNHLY, CDR2 FYNNEI. V trimming: 6 bases; J trimming: 11 bases; junction bases outside the gene matches: 9. The CDR3 length is 12 residues. The CDR3 sequence: CASRSDRAGAFF. CDR3 sequence (DNA): TGTGCCAGCAGGTCCGACAGGGCCGGGGCTTTCTTT.

In this sample, this clone turned up once. The V call is TRBV4-2, the J call TRBJ2-4; tentatively, D is TRBD1 (6 bases). The germline V gene has CDR1 LGHNA and CDR2 YNFKEQ. The CDR3 is made up of 16 amino acids. The ends were cut back, 1 base at V and 0 bases at J, with 10 bases in the middle. CDR3 coding DNA: TGTGCCAGCAGCCAAGGGTGGGGGCTAGCCAAAAACATTCAGTACTTC. This sequence encodes CASSQGWGLAKNIQYF.

The chain joins TRBV7-3 to TRBJ2-1; 8 bases are shared with TRBD1. The CDR3 runs to 16 residues. From germline, CDR1 is SGHTA and CDR2 FQGTGA. Trimming at V came to 3 bases and at J to 8 bases, leaving 12 bases not matched to a gene. The CDR3 loop reads CASSFRPGTGVDEQFF. Written as DNA, the CDR3 is TGTGCCAGCAGCTTTAGGCCTGGGACAGGCGTCGATGAGCAGTTCTTC.

The chain links TRBV13 to TRBJ2-7; 10 bases align to TRBD1. V lost 4 bases, J lost 3 bases, and 6 bases stayed unmatched. Per the germline V gene, CDR1 is PRHDT and CDR2 is FYEKMQ (reference sequence). This CDR3 region has 15 residues. The CDR3 nucleotides read TGTGCCAGCAGCTCCTCCGGGACAGGGGACTACGAGCAGTACTTC. Protein: CASSSSGTGDYEQYF.

The V gene is TRBV7-6, the J gene TRBJ2-1, with TRBD1 matching 9 bases. The CDR3 has 16 amino acids. Germline V gene data show CDR1 as SGHVS and CDR2 as FNYEAQ. The V and J ends lost 6 bases and 3 bases, in that order; junction bases with no gene match: 9. CDR3 amino acids: CASSPTTGGNYNEQFF. The DNA of the CDR3 is TGTGCCAGCAGTCCCACGACAGGGGGAAACTACAATGAGCAGTTCTTC. Based on the CDR3 plus reference TRBV7-6 and TRBJ2-1, the full variable domain is GAGVSQSPRYKVTKRGQDVALRCDPISGHVSLYWYRQALGQGPEFLTYFNYEAQQDKSGLPNDRFSAERPEGSISTLTIQRTEQRDSAMYRCASSPTTGGNYNEQFFGPGTRLTVL.

The CDR3 loop is CATYGTGRTDTQYF. The CDR3 coding sequence is TGTGCCACCTACGGGACAGGGCGCACAGATACGCAGTATTTT. The V gene is TRBV6-1, the J gene TRBJ2-3; 9 bases line up with TRBD1. The CDR3 is made up of 14 amino acids. Germline CDR1 and CDR2: MNHNS and SASEGT. V lost 10 bases, J lost 1 base, and 6 bases stayed unmatched.

This rearrangement joins TRBV4-1 to TRBJ2-7, with TRBD1 identical over 9 bases. Germline trimming cut 5 bases from V and 3 bases from J; bases unmatched to any gene: 5. Germline V CDR1 and CDR2: MGHRA, YSYEKL. This CDR3 spans 14 amino acids. CDR3 DNA sequence: TGCGCCAGCAGCGTGGGACAGGGTGTCTACGAGCAGTACTTC. As protein: CASSVGQGVYEQYF.

This rearrangement joins TRBV29-1 to TRBJ1-6; D ambiguous. Germline CDR1 is SQVTM and CDR2 is ANQGSEA. V lost 4 bases, J lost 4 bases, and 8 bases lay in between. CDR3 length: 13 residues. In DNA form, the CDR3 reads TGCAGCGTTGGTGCGGGGTATAATTCACCCCTCCACTTT. It translates to CSVGAGYNSPLHF.

V usage is TRBV5-4 and J usage is TRBJ2-1; maybe TRBD2 (5 bases). Trimming took off 1 base at V and 4 bases at J, with 12 bases between the two ends. The CDR3 spans 15 residues. Germline loops: CDR1 SGHNT, CDR2 YYREEE (reference sequence). The CDR3 protein is CASSLYGVGYNEQFF. The CDR3, as DNA: TGTGCCAGCAGCTTGTACGGGGTCGGGTACAATGAGCAGTTCTTC.

The V gene is TRBV6-5, the J gene TRBJ2-3; D is ambiguous. There are 15 residues in the CDR3. CDR1 MNHEY and CDR2 SVGAGI come from the germline V gene. V lost 10 bases, J lost 2 bases, and 19 bases lay in between. CDR3 nucleotides: TGTGCCACCCCCTCTGACAAATCACCCACAGATACGCAGTATTTT. Protein sequence: CATPSDKSPTDTQYF.

The chain employs TRBV4-3 and TRBJ1-2, with D perhaps TRBD1 (6 bases). The CDR3 is made up of 18 amino acids. V was cut by 0 bases and J by 8 bases, with 25 bases left in between. Germline V gene data show CDR1 as LGHNA and CDR2 as YSLEER. The CDR3 loop reads CASSQDLRSTGRREGYTF. In DNA, the CDR3 is TGCGCCAGCAGCCAAGACCTGAGATCGACAGGTAGGAGAGAAGGCTACACCTTC.

This sequence joins TRBV6-1 and TRBJ2-3, with TRBD2 matching over 7 bases. Germline trimming cut 2 bases from V and 4 bases from J; bases unmatched to any gene: 9. The CDR3 covers 16 residues. Germline V gene lookup returns CDR1 MNHNS and CDR2 SASEGT. The CDR3 region is CASSELVGGRADTQYF. CDR3 in DNA: TGTGCCAGCAGTGAATTGGTCGGGGGGAGGGCAGATACGCAGTATTTT.

The genes are TRBV10-1 and TRBJ1-2; TRBD1 matches at 10 bases. Per the germline V gene, CDR1 is WNHNN and CDR2 is SYGVQD (reference sequence). Germline trimming cut 3 bases from V and 4 bases from J; bases unmatched to any gene: 23. The CDR3 sequence is 21 residues long. Written as DNA, the CDR3 is TGCGCCAGCAGTGATTACGGTCTAAAATTTTGGGGACAGGGGACGAGCTATGGCTACACCTTC. It specifies CASSDYGLKFWGQGTSYGYTF.

This chain connects TRBV11-3 to TRBJ1-1; TRBD1 matches 7 bases. In germline, CDR1 is SGHNT, CDR2 YENEEA. V shed 7 bases, J shed 2 bases, and the junction held 7 bases outside the gene matches. This CDR3 has 14 residues. CDR3 loop: CASTLGGGNTEAFF. In DNA form, the CDR3 reads TGTGCCAGCACCCTAGGGGGCGGAAACACTGAAGCTTTCTTT.

This chain links TRBV10-3 with TRBJ1-3; TRBD1 matches 10 bases. The CDR3 runs to 13 residues. The germline V gene has CDR1 ENHRY and CDR2 SYGVKD. V lost 5 bases and J lost 7; bases outside the gene matches: 2. CDR3 sequence (DNA): TGTGCCATCAGTAGACAGGGGGCTAACACCATATATTTT. Translated, it gives CAISRQGANTIYF.

This clone was counted between two and nine times. The chain combines TRBV19 with TRBJ2-7; D remains ambiguous. The CDR3 covers 14 residues. Germline CDR1 LNHDA, CDR2 SQIVND (reference sequence). Trimming shortened V by 3 bases and J by 2 bases, and 11 bases separated the two germline ends. The CDR3 region has the DNA TGTGCCAGTAGTATTCTTTTGGGCCCCTACGAGCAGTACTTC. Protein sequence: CASSILLGPYEQYF.

This chain connects TRBV4-1 to TRBJ2-7; TRBD1 might be the D (6 bases). Deletions cut 3 bases from V and 3 bases from J, with 12 bases between. Germline V gives CDR1 MGHRA, CDR2 YSYEKL. The CDR3 totals 14 residues. The DNA for the CDR3 is TGCGCCAGCAGCCAGGGACATCCAGACTACGAGCAGTACTTC. Its protein product is CASSQGHPDYEQYF.

This rearrangement joins TRBV5-1 to TRBJ2-2; 7 bases match TRBD2. This CDR3 region has 16 residues. Germline V CDR1 and CDR2: SGHRS, YFSETQ. V was pared by 7 bases and J by 3 bases, with 12 bases of the junction left unmatched. CDR3 coding DNA: TGCGCCAGCTCCTCTGGGGGGGGTCAAGACACCGGGGAGCTGTTTTTT. This gives the protein CASSSGGGQDTGELFF.

The rearrangement uses TRBV6-2 or TRBV6-3 and TRBJ1-5; D is uncertain. The ends were cut back, 4 bases at V and 2 bases at J, with 12 bases in the middle. The CDR3 is made up of 15 amino acids. Germline V gives CDR1 MNHEY, CDR2 SVGEGT. The CDR3 here is CASSSVGRGNQPQHF. The CDR3, as DNA: TGTGCCAGCAGTTCGGTCGGTCGGGGCAATCAGCCCCAGCATTTT.

This chain links TRBV2 with TRBJ1-2; maybe TRBD1 (6 bases). The CDR3 sequence is 14 residues long. V dropped 4 bases and J dropped 7 bases, with 16 bases sitting between them. Germline loops: CDR1 SNHLY, CDR2 FYNNEI. CDR3 region: CASSGDTTLSGYTF. CDR3 DNA sequence: TGTGCCAGCAGTGGGGACACCACTTTGAGTGGCTACACCTTC. The variable domain in full, completed from reference TRBV2 and TRBJ1-2, reads EPEVTQTPSHQVTQMGQEVILRCVPISNHLYFYWYRQILGQKVEFLVSFYNNEISEKSEIFDDQFSVERPDGSNFTLKIRSTKLEDSAMYFCASSGDTTLSGYTFGSGTRLTVV.

This sequence joins TRBV28 and TRBJ2-7; the D gene is possibly TRBD1 (6 bases). Trimming took 4 bases from V and 6 from J, leaving 19 bases between them. Germline V gene data show CDR1 as MDHEN and CDR2 as SYDVKM. CDR3 length: 15 residues. CDR3 protein: CASSWVSAGVGEQYF. The CDR3 DNA is TGTGCCAGCAGTTGGGTATCGGCAGGGGTGGGCGAGCAGTACTTC.

The chain is built from TRBV7-2 and TRBJ1-3; D uncertain. Germline CDR1 and CDR2: SGHTA and FQGNSA. This CDR3 has 14 amino acids. Trimming left V 3 bases short and J 1 base short, with 7 bases between. The CDR3 sequence: CASSFLGSGNTIYF. The CDR3 DNA is TGTGCCAGCAGCTTTCTCGGGTCTGGAAACACCATATATTTT.

This chain connects TRBV7-3 to TRBJ2-1; no reliable D call. Trimming took off 0 bases at V and 0 bases at J, with 3 bases between the two ends. This CDR3 has 14 residues. The V gene's germline CDR1 is SGHTA and CDR2 FQGTGA. The CDR3 DNA reads TGTGCCAGCAGCTTAACTAGCTCCTACAATGAGCAGTTCTTC. It specifies CASSLTSSYNEQFF.

This chain uses TRBV12-3 or TRBV12-4 with TRBJ2-7; weak D call: TRBD2 (6 bases). The CDR3 loop spans 13 amino acids. With 6 bases removed from V and 7 bases from J, the gap between germline ends came to 16 bases. CDR3 coding DNA: TGTGCCAGCAGCTTCACTAGGGGAGGAGAGCAGTACTTC. This translates into CASSFTRGGEQYF.

The chain has TRBV28 and TRBJ1-1; D unresolved. V was clipped by 10 bases and J by 7 bases, with 10 bases between them. This CDR3 contains 10 residues. Germline assignment: CDR1 MDHEN and CDR2 SYDVKM. The CDR3 sequence: CATIGLEAFF. In nucleotides, the CDR3 is TGTGCCACTATAGGACTTGAAGCTTTCTTT.